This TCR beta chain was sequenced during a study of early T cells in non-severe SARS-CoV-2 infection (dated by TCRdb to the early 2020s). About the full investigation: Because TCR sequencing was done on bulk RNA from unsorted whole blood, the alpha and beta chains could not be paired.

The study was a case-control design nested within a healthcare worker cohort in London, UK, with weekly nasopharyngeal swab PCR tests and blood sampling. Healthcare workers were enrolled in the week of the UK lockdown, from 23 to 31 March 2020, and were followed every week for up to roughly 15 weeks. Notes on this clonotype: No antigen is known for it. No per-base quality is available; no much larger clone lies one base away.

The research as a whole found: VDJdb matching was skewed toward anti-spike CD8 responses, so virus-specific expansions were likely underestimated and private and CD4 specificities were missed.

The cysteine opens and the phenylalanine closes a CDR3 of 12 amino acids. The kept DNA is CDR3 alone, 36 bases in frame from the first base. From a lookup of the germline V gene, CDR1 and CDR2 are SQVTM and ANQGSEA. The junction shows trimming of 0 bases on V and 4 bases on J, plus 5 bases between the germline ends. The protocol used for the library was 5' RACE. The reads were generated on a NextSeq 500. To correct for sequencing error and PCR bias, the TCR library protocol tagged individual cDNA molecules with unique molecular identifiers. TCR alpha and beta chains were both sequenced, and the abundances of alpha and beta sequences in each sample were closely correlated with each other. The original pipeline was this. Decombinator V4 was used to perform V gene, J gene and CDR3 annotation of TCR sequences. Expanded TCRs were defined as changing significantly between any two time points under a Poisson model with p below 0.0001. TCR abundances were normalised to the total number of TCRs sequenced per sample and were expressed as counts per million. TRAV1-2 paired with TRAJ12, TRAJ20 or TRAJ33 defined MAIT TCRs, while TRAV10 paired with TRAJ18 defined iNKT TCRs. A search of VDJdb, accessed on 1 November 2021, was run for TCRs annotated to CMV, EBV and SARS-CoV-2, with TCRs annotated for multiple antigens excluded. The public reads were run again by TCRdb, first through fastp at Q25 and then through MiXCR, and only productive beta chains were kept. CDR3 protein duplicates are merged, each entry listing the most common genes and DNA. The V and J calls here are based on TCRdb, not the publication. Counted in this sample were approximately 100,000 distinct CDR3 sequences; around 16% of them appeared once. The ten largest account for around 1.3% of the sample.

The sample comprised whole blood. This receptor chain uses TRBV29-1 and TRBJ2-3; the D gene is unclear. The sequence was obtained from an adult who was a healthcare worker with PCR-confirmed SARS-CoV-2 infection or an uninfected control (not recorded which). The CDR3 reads CSVEDLPDTQYF. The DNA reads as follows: TGCAGCGTTGAAGATCTTCCAGATACGCAGTATTTT.